This T cell receptor (beta chain) derives from a study of OX40 agonist ivuxolimab in advanced cancers. In the study overall: Treatment of patients was with ivuxolimab, an agonistic anti-OX40 (CD134) antibody.

Germline-derived CDR1 and CDR2 are SGHDT and YYEEEE. The junction had 3 bases not matched to a gene; V was cut back by 0 bases and J by 3 bases. The CDR3 runs 14 residues. Comment on this clone: Antigen unknown.

Study observations and caveats: Expanded peripheral T-cell antigen specificity went undetermined. CD4+ and CD8+ T cells in blood underwent clonal expansion by week 6 at 0.1 to 3.0 mg/kg. More expanded clones were found, on average, in CD8+ than in CD4+ T cells.

Here immunoSEQ multiplex PCR was the method, and the copy in TCRdb shows in-frame clones only, minus some. The table includes under 80,000 clones, 70% to 90% detected once. V is TRBV5-6 and J is TRBJ2-7; 7 bases map to TRBD1. The TCR comes from an adult with an advanced solid tumor such as melanoma, head and neck, liver or kidney cancer. Sequencing used CD4+ or CD8+ T cells sorted from blood, obtained in a trial of the OX40 agonist ivuxolimab. The chain's CDR3 is CASSLGGQNYEQYF. CDR3 coding DNA: TGTGCCAGCAGCTTGGGGGGACAGAACTACGAGCAGTACTTC.